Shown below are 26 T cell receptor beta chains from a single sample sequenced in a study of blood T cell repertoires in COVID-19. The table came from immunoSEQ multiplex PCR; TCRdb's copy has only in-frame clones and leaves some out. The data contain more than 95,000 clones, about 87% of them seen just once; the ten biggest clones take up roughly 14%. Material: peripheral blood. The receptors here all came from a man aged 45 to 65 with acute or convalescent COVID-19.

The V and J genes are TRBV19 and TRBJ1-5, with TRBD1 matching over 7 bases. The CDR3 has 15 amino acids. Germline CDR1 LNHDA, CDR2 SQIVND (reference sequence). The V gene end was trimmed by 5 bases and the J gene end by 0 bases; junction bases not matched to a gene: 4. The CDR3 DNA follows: TGTGCCAGTAGTGCCTGGGACAGTAGCAATCAGCCCCAGCATTTT. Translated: CASSAWDSSNQPQHF.

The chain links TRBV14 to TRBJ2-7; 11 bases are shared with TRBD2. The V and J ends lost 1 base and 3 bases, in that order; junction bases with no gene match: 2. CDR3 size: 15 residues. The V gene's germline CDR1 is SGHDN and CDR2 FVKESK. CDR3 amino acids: CASSQGLAGHYEQYF. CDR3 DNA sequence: TGTGCCAGCAGCCAAGGACTAGCGGGACACTACGAGCAGTACTTC.

CDR3 DNA: TGTGCCAGCAGCCTTGGGGACAGGGACTACAATGAGCAGTTCTTC. Encoded protein: CASSLGDRDYNEQFF. The rearrangement joins TRBV11-2 to TRBJ2-1, with TRBD1 matching 9 bases. Germline loops: CDR1 SGHAT, CDR2 FQNNGV. V trimming: 5 bases; J trimming: 3 bases; junction bases outside the gene matches: 5. The CDR3 extends over 15 amino acids.

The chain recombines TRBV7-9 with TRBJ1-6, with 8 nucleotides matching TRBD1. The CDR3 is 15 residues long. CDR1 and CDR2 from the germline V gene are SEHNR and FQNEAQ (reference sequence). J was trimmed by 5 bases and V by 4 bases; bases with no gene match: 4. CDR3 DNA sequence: TGTGCCAGCAGCTCCGGGACAGGCAATAATTCACCCCTCCACTTT. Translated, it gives CASSSGTGNNSPLHF.

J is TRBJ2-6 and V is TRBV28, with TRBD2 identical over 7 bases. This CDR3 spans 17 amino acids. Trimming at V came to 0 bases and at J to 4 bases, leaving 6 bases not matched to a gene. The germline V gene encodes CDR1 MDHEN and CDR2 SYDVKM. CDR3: CASSLWSGKTGANVLTF. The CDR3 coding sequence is TGTGCCAGCAGTTTATGGAGCGGGAAGACCGGGGCCAACGTCCTGACTTTC.

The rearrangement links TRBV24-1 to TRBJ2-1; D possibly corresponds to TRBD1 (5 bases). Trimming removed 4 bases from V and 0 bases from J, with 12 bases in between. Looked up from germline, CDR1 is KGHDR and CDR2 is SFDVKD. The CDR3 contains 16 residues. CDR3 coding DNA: TGTGCCACCAGTGACCGCAGGGATAGCTCCTACAATGAGCAGTTCTTC. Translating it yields CATSDRRDSSYNEQFF.

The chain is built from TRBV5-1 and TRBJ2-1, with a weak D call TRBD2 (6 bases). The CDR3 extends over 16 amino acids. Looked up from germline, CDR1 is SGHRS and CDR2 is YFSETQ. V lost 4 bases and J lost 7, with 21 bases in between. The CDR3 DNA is TGCGCCAGCAGCGGCCGACGACTAGGGGTCGGGAATGAGCAGTTCTTC. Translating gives CASSGRRLGVGNEQFF.

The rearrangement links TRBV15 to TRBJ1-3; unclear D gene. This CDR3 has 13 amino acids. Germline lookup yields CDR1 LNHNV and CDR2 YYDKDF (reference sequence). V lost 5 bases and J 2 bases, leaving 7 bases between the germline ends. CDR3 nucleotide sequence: TGTGCCACCAGCCAGCGAGCTGGAAACACCATATATTTT. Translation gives CATSQRAGNTIYF.

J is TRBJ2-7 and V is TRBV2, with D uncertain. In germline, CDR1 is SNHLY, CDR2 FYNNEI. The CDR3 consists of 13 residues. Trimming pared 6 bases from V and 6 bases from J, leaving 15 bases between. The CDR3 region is CASSVGFAVEQYF. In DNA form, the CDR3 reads TGTGCCAGCAGCGTCGGTTTCGCTGTCGAGCAGTACTTC.

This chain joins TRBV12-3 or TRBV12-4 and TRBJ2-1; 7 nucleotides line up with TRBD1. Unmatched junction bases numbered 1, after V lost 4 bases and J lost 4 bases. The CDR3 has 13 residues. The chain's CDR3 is CASSWGQYNEQFF. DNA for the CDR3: TGTGCCAGCAGTTGGGGACAGTACAATGAGCAGTTCTTC.

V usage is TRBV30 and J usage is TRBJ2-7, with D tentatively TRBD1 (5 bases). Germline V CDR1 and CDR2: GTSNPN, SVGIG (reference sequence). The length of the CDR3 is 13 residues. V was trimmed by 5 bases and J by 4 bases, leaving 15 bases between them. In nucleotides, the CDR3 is TGTGCCTGGGGGGCGGCCGGAACTTACGAGCAGTACTTC. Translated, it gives CAWGAAGTYEQYF.

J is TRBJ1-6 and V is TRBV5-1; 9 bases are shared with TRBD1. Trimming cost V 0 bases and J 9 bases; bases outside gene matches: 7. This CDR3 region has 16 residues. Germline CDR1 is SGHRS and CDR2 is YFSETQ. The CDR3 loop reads CASSLGPTGGGSPLHF. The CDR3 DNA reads TGCGCCAGCAGCTTGGGTCCGACAGGGGGTGGTTCACCCCTCCACTTT.

CDR3 nucleotide sequence: TGTGCCAGCAGTTTGGTGGGGAGCTCACGAGGATATAGCAATCAGCCCCAGCATTTT. Its protein is CASSLVGSSRGYSNQPQHF. V and J are TRBV28 and TRBJ1-5; D remains unclear. Trimming took off 3 bases at V and 0 bases at J, with 21 bases between the two ends. This CDR3 is 19 amino acids long. CDR1 is MDHEN and CDR2 is SYDVKM in the germline V gene.

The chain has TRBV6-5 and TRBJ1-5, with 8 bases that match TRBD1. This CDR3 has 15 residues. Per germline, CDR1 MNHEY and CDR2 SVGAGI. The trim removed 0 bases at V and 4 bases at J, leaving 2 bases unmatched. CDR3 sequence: CASSYSRDRNQPQHF. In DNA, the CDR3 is TGTGCCAGCAGTTACTCCCGGGACAGGAATCAGCCCCAGCATTTT.

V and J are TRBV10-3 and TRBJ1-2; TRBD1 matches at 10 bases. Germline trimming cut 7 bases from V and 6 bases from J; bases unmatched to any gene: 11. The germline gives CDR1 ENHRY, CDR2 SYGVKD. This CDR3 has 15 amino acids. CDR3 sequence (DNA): TGTGCCATCACTTCAGGAGACAGGGGGCGGAATGGCTACACCTTC. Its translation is CAITSGDRGRNGYTF.

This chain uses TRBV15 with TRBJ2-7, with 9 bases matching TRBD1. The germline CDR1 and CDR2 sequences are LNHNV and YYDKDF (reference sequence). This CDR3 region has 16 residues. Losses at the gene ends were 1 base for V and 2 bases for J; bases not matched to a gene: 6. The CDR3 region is CATSRAKGTGTYEQYF. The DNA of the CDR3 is TGTGCCACCAGCAGAGCGAAGGGGACAGGGACCTACGAGCAGTACTTC.

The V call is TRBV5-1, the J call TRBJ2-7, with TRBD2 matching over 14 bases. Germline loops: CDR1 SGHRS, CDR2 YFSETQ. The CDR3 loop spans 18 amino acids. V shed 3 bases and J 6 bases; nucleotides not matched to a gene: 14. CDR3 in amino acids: CASSYGTSGSRRGGEQYF. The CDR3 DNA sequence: TGCGCCAGCAGCTACGGGACTAGCGGGAGTCGGAGAGGTGGCGAGCAGTACTTC.

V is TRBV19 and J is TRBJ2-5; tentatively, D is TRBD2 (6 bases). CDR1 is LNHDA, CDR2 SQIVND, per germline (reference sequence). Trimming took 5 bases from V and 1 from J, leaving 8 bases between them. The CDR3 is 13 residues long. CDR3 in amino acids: CASSWTTQETQYF. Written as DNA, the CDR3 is TGTGCCAGTAGTTGGACTACCCAAGAGACCCAGTACTTC.

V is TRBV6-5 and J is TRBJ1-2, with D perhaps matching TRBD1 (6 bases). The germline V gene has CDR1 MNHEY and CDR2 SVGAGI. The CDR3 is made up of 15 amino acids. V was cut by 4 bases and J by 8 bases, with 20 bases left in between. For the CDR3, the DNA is TGTGCCAGCAGTTCCCACCTGGCCAGGGGCAGCGGCTACACCTTC. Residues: CASSSHLARGSGYTF.

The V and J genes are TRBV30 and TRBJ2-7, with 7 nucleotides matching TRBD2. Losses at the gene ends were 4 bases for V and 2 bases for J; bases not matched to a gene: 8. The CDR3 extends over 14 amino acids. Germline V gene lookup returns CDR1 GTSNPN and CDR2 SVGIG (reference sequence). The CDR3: CAWKRGGVTYEQYF. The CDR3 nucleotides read TGTGCCTGGAAGAGGGGAGGGGTCACCTACGAGCAGTACTTC. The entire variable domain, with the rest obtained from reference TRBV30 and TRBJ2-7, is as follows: SQTIHQWPATLVQPVGSPLSLECTVEGTSNPNLYWYRQAAGRGLQLLFYSVGIGQISSEVPQNLSASRPQDRQFILSSKKLLLSDSGFYLCAWKRGGVTYEQYFGPGTRLTVT.

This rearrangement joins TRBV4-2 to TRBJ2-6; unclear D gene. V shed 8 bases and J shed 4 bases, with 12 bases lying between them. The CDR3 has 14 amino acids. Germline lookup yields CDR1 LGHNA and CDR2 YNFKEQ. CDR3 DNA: TGTGCCAGCGGCCCTATACTGGGGGCCAACGTCCTGACTTTC. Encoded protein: CASGPILGANVLTF.

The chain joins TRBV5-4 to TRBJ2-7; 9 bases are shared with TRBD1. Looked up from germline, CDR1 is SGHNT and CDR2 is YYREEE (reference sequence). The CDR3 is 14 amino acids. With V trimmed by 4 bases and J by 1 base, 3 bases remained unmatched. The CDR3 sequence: CASSRDRVSYEQYF. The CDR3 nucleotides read TGTGCCAGCAGCAGGGACAGGGTTTCCTACGAGCAGTACTTC.

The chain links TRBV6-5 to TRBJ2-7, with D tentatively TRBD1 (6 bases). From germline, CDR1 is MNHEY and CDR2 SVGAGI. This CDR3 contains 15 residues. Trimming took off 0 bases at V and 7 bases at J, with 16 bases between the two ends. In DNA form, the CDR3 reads TGTGCCAGCAGTTACTCGTGGGAAGGGGGTCGGGAGCAGTACTTC. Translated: CASSYSWEGGREQYF.

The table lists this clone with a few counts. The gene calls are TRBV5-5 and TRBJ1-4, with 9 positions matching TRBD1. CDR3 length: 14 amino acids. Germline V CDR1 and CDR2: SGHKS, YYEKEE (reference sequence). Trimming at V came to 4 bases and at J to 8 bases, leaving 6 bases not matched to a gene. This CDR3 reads CASSVTGGSEKLFF. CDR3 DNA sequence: TGTGCCAGCAGCGTGACAGGGGGAAGCGAAAAACTGTTTTTT.

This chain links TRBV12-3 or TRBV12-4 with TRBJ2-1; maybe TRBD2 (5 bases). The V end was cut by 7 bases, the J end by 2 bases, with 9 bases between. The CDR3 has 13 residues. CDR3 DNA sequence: TGTGCCAGCATCGAGCGGCCCTACAATGAGCAGTTCTTC. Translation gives CASIERPYNEQFF.

CDR3 amino acids: CATGTGRQPQHF. The CDR3 DNA reads TGTGCCACCGGGACAGGGCGGCAGCCCCAGCATTTT. V is TRBV2 and J is TRBJ1-5; the match to TRBD1 covers 9 bases. J gave up 7 bases and V 10 bases, and 5 bases lay outside the gene matches. The CDR3 has 12 residues. The V gene's germline CDR1 is SNHLY and CDR2 FYNNEI.